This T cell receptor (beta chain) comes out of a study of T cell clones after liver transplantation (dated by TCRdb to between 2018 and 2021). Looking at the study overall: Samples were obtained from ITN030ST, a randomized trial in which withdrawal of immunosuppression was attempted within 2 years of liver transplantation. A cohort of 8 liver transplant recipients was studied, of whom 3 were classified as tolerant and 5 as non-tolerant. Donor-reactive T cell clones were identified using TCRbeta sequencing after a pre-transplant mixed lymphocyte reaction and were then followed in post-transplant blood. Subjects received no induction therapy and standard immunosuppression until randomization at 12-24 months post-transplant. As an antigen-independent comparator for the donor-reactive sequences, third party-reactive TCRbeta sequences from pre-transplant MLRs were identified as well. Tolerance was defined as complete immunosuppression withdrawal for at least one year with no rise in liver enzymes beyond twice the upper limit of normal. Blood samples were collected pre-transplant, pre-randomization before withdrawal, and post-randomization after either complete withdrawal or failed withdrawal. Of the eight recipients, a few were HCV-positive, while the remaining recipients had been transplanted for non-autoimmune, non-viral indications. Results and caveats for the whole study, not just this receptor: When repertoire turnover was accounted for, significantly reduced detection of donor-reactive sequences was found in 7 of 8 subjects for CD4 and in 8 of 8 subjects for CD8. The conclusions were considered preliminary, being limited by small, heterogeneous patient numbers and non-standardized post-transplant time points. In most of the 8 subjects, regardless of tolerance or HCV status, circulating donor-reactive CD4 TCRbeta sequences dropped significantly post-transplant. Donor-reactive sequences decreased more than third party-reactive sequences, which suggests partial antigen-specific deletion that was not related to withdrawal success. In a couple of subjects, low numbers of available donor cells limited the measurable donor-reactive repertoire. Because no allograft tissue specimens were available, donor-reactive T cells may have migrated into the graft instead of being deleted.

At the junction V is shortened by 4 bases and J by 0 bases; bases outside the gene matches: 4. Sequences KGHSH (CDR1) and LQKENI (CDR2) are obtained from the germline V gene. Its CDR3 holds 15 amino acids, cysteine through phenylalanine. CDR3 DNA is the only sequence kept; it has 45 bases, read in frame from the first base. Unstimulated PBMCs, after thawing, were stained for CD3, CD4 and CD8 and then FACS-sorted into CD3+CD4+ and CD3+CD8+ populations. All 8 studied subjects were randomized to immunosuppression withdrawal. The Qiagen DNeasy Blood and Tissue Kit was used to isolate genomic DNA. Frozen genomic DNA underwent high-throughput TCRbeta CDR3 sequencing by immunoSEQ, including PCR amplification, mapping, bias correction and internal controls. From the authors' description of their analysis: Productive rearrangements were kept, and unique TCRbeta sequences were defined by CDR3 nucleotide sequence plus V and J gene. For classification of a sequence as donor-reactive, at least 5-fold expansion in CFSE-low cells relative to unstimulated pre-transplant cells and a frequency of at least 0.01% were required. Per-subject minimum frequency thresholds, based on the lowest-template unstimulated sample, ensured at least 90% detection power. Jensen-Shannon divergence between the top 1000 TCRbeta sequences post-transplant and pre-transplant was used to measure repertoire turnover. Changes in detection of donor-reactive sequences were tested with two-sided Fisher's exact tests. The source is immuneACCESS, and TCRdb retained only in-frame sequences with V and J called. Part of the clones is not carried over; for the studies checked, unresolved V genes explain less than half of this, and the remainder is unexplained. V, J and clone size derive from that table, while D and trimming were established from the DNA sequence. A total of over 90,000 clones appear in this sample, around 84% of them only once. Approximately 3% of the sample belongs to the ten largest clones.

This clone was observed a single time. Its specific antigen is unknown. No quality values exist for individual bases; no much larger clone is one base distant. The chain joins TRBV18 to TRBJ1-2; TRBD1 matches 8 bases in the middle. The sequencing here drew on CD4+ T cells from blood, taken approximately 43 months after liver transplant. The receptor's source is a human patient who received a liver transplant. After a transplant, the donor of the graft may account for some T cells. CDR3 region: CASSLDRGANYGYTF. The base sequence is TGTGCCAGCTCACTAGACAGGGGAGCTAACTATGGCTACACCTTC.